The 22 T cell receptor beta chains below come from one sample, sequenced in a study of neurological immune-mediated disorders. From the 5' RACE reads, TCRdb called clonotypes with MiXCR, one entry per CDR3 protein. The sample yields fewer than 75,000 distinct CDR3 sequences, 3.4% seen once. Material: PBMCs. These receptors were collected from a man aged 40-55 years with multiple sclerosis.

This clonotype was detected many times. The V gene is TRBV3-1, the J gene TRBJ2-1; possible D gene TRBD1, 5 bases. This CDR3 comprises 17 residues. Trimming cost V 4 bases and J 0 bases, with 16 bases left between them. CDR1 and CDR2 from the germline V gene are LGHDT and YNNKEL (reference sequence). CDR3 nucleotide sequence: TGTGCCAGCAGCCTCCCCCTTGACAGAGGCTCCTACAATGAGCAGTTCTTC. This translates into CASSLPLDRGSYNEQFF.

At least ten counts were recorded for this clonotype. The chain carries TRBV4-1 and TRBJ2-7; D is possibly TRBD2 (5 bases). Trimming left V 3 bases short and J 2 bases short, with 29 bases between. The CDR3 totals 20 residues. Germline CDR1 and CDR2: MGHRA and YSYEKL. CDR3 DNA: TGCGCCAGCAGCCATTCCGGGATCCTGAATGGCGGCCGAGTACCCTACGAGCAGTACTTC. Translation gives CASSHSGILNGGRVPYEQYF.

This clonotype was seen many times. The chain couples TRBV29-1 to TRBJ1-1; D call uncertain. CDR1 is SQVTM and CDR2 is ANQGSEA in the germline V gene. V lost 4 bases and J lost 2, with 11 bases in between. The CDR3 sequence is 13 residues long. The CDR3 reads CSVAPRVNTEAFF. The CDR3 region has the DNA TGCAGCGTTGCCCCTCGAGTCAACACTGAAGCTTTCTTT.

The sample holds many counts of this clonotype. This chain connects TRBV3-1 to TRBJ2-3; 9 bases agree with TRBD2. V was clipped by 6 bases and J by 0 bases; unmatched bases: 1. Germline V gives CDR1 LGHDT, CDR2 YNNKEL (reference sequence). The CDR3 is 14 residues long. CDR3 DNA sequence: TGTGCCAGCAGTCTAGCGGGGAGCACAGATACGCAGTATTTT. This encodes CASSLAGSTDTQYF.

The table lists this clonotype with many counts. J is TRBJ1-2 and V is TRBV3-1, with D uncertain. CDR1 is LGHDT, CDR2 YNNKEL, per germline (reference sequence). This CDR3 is 16 amino acids long. V was pared by 0 bases and J by 4 bases, with 15 bases between. The CDR3 nucleotides are TGTGCCAGCAGCCAAGATCTCAGGCCAGGCGGCTATGGCTACACCTTC. Its translation is CASSQDLRPGGYGYTF.

In its sample, this clonotype was seen a few times. This rearrangement joins TRBV6-5 to TRBJ2-2; D remains ambiguous. The germline gives CDR1 MNHEY, CDR2 SVGAGI. This CDR3 region has 14 residues. Deletions cut 4 bases from V and 7 bases from J, with 13 bases between. This chain's CDR3 is CASSFTTLGGELFF. The CDR3, as DNA: TGTGCCAGCAGTTTTACCACCCTGGGCGGGGAGCTGTTTTTT.

This clonotype has a count of ten or more. One end of the junction varies from germline; a read error may be responsible. The chain's CDR3 is CSARGPWGLDSVF. For the CDR3, the DNA is TGCAGTGCTAGAGGGCCCTGGGGACTAGATTCGGTCTTC. V and J are TRBV20-1 and TRBJ2-1; 8 nucleotides agree with TRBD2. Germline lookup yields CDR1 DFQATT and CDR2 SNEGSKA (reference sequence). The CDR3 has 13 residues.

This clonotype has at least ten counts. This chain connects TRBV6-6 to TRBJ2-3; 9 bases align to TRBD2. CDR3 size: 17 residues. The junction had 14 bases not matched to a gene; V was cut back by 5 bases and J by 5 bases. Per germline, CDR1 MNHNY and CDR2 SVGAGI (reference sequence). The CDR3 reads CASSLARTSDYLDTQYF. The CDR3 nucleotides are TGTGCCAGCAGTCTCGCCCGGACTAGCGACTACTTAGATACGCAGTATTTT.

The table lists this clonotype with many counts. The chain recombines TRBV20-1 with TRBJ2-2; 8 bases agree with TRBD2. Germline CDR1 and CDR2: DFQATT and SNEGSKA (reference sequence). With V trimmed by 0 bases and J by 4 bases, 7 bases remained unmatched. This CDR3 has 16 amino acids. CDR3 in DNA: TGCAGTGCTAGAGACGGGAGCGGGAGTGGCACCGGGGAGCTGTTTTTT. It encodes CSARDGSGSGTGELFF.

At least ten counts were recorded for this clonotype. The gene calls are TRBV20-1 and TRBJ2-2, with a tentative D call TRBD1 (5 bases). V was clipped by 2 bases and J by 0 bases, with 7 bases between them. The CDR3 totals 14 residues. Germline values: CDR1 DFQATT, CDR2 SNEGSKA (reference sequence). The CDR3 here is CSARPTANTGELFF. CDR3 nucleotides: TGCAGTGCTAGACCGACAGCGAACACCGGGGAGCTGTTTTTT.

At least ten counts were recorded for this clonotype. The chain is built from TRBV20-1 and TRBJ1-4; D not resolved. V lost 6 bases, J lost 8 bases, and 16 bases lay in between. The CDR3 sequence is 13 residues long. CDR1 and CDR2 (germline): DFQATT, SNEGSKA (reference sequence). As DNA, the CDR3 is TGCAGTGCAAGACTCAACGGATGGGAAAAACTGTTTTTT. It codes for CSARLNGWEKLFF.

The sample holds a few counts of this clonotype. Since a much larger clone is just one base distant, this may be a read error. This chain connects TRBV5-1 to TRBJ2-1, with no clear D. Germline V gives CDR1 SGHRS, CDR2 YFSETQ. The germline V and J ends were trimmed by 0 bases and 3 bases, with 13 bases remaining between them. The CDR3 contains 16 residues. CDR3 nucleotides: TGCGCCAGCAGCTTGGATTCGAGAAACTTCTACAATGAGCAGTTCTTC. Protein product: CASSLDSRNFYNEQFF.

Many counts were recorded for this clonotype. The CDR3 loop reads CASRGTETQYF. DNA for the CDR3: TGCGCCAGCAGGGGGACCGAGACCCAGTACTTC. V is TRBV5-1 and J is TRBJ2-5; D is possibly TRBD1 or TRBD2 (5 bases each). CDR1 is SGHRS, CDR2 YFSETQ, per germline. This CDR3 comprises 11 residues. V was shortened by 5 bases and J by 5 bases, with 7 bases between the two germline ends. The whole variable domain, filled in from reference TRBV5-1 and TRBJ2-5, reads KAGVTQTPRYLIKTRGQQVTLSCSPISGHRSVSWYQQTPGQGLQFLFEYFSETQRNKGNFPGRFSGRQFSNSRSEMNVSTLELGDSALYLCASRGTETQYFGPGTRLLVL.

This clonotype has a count of ten or more. The gene calls are TRBV6-2 or TRBV6-3 and TRBJ2-1; 7 bases fit TRBD2. Losses at the gene ends were 6 bases for V and 9 bases for J; bases not matched to a gene: 8. Germline V gene lookup returns CDR1 MNHEY and CDR2 SVGEGT. CDR3 size: 13 residues. CDR3 nucleotides: TGTGCCAGCAGCCGCGGAACGGGGGGTGAGCAGTTCTTC. It encodes CASSRGTGGEQFF.

This clonotype was counted ten times or more. This rearrangement joins TRBV9 to TRBJ1-1, with no clear D. The CDR3 loop spans 13 amino acids. Germline CDR1 is SGDLS and CDR2 is YYNGEE. The V end lost 0 bases, the J end lost 1 base, and 4 bases lay between the germline ends. Here the CDR3 reads CASSVGWNTEAFF. The CDR3 nucleotides read TGTGCCAGCAGCGTAGGATGGAACACTGAAGCTTTCTTT.

This clonotype was seen ten or more times. This chain uses TRBV12-3 or TRBV12-4 with TRBJ2-3; 7 bases fit TRBD2. The CDR3 extends over 16 amino acids. Trimming took 1 base from V and 3 from J; bases not matched to a gene: 7. The CDR3 reads CASSLGAGTKTDTQYF. CDR3 nucleotides: TGTGCCAGCAGTTTAGGAGCGGGAACCAAGACAGATACGCAGTATTTT.

Concerning this clonotype itself: Compared with germline, one end of the junction differs, possibly owing to a read error. The chain employs TRBV5-6 and TRBJ1-6; no definite D call. Germline V gives CDR1 SGHDT, CDR2 YYEEEE. The CDR3 sequence is 16 residues long. CDR3 loop: CASAALGYLNNSTLNF. DNA of the CDR3: TGTGCCAGCGCCGCCTTGGGGTACCTTAATAATTCAACCCTCAACTTT.

This clonotype was detected ten times or more. The chain couples TRBV20-1 to TRBJ1-5, with D unresolved. Looked up from germline, CDR1 is DFQATT and CDR2 is SNEGSKA (reference sequence). The CDR3 is made up of 15 amino acids. With 5 bases removed from V and 5 bases from J, the gap between germline ends came to 19 bases. Here the CDR3 DNA reads TGCAGTGCTCGGTTACCCGGGAAAAGGGATCAGCCCCAGCATTTT. Translated: CSARLPGKRDQPQHF.

The sample holds many counts of this clonotype. CDR3 protein: CASSPRDRGLTTNTEAFF. The CDR3, as DNA: TGTGCCAGCAGCCCCCGGGACAGGGGTCTCACAACGAACACTGAAGCTTTCTTT. J is TRBJ1-1 and V is TRBV3-1; 10 positions agree with TRBD1. The CDR3 runs 18 residues. Looked up from germline, CDR1 is LGHDT and CDR2 is YNNKEL (reference sequence). After removal of 4 bases from V and 1 base from J, the junction contained 12 bases not matched to a gene.

The sample holds many counts of this clonotype. V gene TRBV10-3 combines with J gene TRBJ1-1, with D possibly matching TRBD1 (6 bases). This CDR3 region has 13 residues. V lost 6 bases and J lost 5, with 13 bases in between. Looked up from germline, CDR1 is ENHRY and CDR2 is SYGVKD. CDR3 sequence (DNA): TGTGCCATCAGAGAACAGGGAGGTACTGAAGCTTTCTTT. Its protein product is CAIREQGGTEAFF.

This clonotype was detected ten times or more. V gene TRBV6-6 combines with J gene TRBJ1-6; TRBD1 might be the D (5 bases). In germline, CDR1 is MNHNY, CDR2 SVGAGI (reference sequence). Between the trimmed V and J ends, which lost 7 bases and 5 bases, there was a span of 15 bases. The CDR3 is 15 amino acids. CDR3 amino acids: CASTLGAQDNSPLHF. The CDR3 DNA follows: TGTGCCAGCACCCTTGGGGCTCAGGATAATTCACCCCTCCACTTT.

This clonotype was counted ten times or more. The chain is built from TRBV7-9 and TRBJ1-1; unclear D gene. Per germline, CDR1 SEHNR and CDR2 FQNEAQ (reference sequence). This CDR3 spans 16 amino acids. The V and J ends lost 0 bases and 0 bases respectively, with 11 bases between them. In nucleotides, the CDR3 is TGTGCCAGCAGCTTAGCGGGAGGAGCATTGAACACTGAAGCTTTCTTT. Encoded protein: CASSLAGGALNTEAFF.